This passage covers 10 T cell receptor beta chains from one sample sequenced in a study of CD8 T cells in ankylosing spondylitis. Overall study results and limits: A TCR beta motif of roughly eight highly homologous variants seemed to mark ankylosing spondylitis blood.

No antigen is known for these receptors. TCRdb re-called the 5' RACE reads through MiXCR, storing one row per CDR3 protein. The table shows 800,000 to 900,000 distinct CDR3 sequences, with 12% occurring only once. The specimen was blood, either unsorted or a sorted T cell fraction (not recorded which). The receptor set was obtained from a male donor with ankylosing spondylitis.

This clonotype was seen at least ten times. V is TRBV5-1 and J is TRBJ2-2; D uncertain. The CDR3 has 13 residues. V was shortened by 6 bases and J by 0 bases, with 6 bases between the two germline ends. Germline V CDR1 and CDR2: SGHRS, YFSETQ. CDR3 region: CASKTANTGELFF. The CDR3 DNA is TGCGCCAGCAAAACAGCGAACACCGGGGAGCTGTTTTTT.

This clonotype was found a few times. The chain uses TRBV10-3 and TRBJ1-3; TRBD1 is a possible D gene (6 bases). The CDR3 spans 16 residues. Trimming shortened V by 0 bases and J by 0 bases, and 9 bases separated the two germline ends. The germline V gene has CDR1 ENHRY and CDR2 SYGVKD. The DNA for the CDR3 is TGTGCCATCAGTGAGTCGGGGGCTTCCTCTGGAAACACCATATATTTT. It is translated as CAISESGASSGNTIYF.

This clonotype has only a few counts. The V and J genes are TRBV5-1 and TRBJ1-1, with 7 bases that match TRBD1. Germline loops: CDR1 SGHRS, CDR2 YFSETQ. This CDR3 comprises 14 residues. J lost 6 bases, V lost 3 bases, and 8 bases had no gene match. CDR3 loop: CASSSLPGQPEAFF. CDR3 DNA sequence: TGCGCCAGCAGCTCGCTCCCGGGACAGCCTGAAGCTTTCTTT.

This clonotype has a count of ten or more. The chain has TRBV29-1 and TRBJ1-1; no clear D. The CDR3 spans 12 residues. CDR1 and CDR2 from the germline V gene are SQVTM and ANQGSEA. V was pared by 2 bases and J by 12 bases, with 16 bases between. The CDR3 spells CSVERTPGTTFF. In DNA, the CDR3 is TGCAGCGTTGAACGGACCCCGGGTACGACTTTCTTT.

The chain carries TRBV6-5 and TRBJ2-5, with D perhaps matching TRBD2 (5 bases). The CDR3 extends over 14 amino acids. Germline CDR1 MNHEY, CDR2 SVGAGI. V lost 0 bases and J lost 4, with 9 bases in between. The CDR3, as DNA: TGTGCCAGCAGTTACTCGTACCGGGGAGAGACCCAGTACTTC. Translating gives CASSYSYRGETQYF.

This clonotype was seen ten or more times. The J gene is TRBJ2-7, the V gene TRBV20-1; D uncertain. Per the germline V gene, CDR1 is DFQATT and CDR2 is SNEGSKA (reference sequence). The CDR3 extends over 11 amino acids. V was shortened by 5 bases and J by 8 bases, with 13 bases between the two germline ends. CDR3 coding DNA: TGCAGTGCTTACGACATCGGGCAGCAGTACTTC. It yields the protein CSAYDIGQQYF.

This clonotype was observed a handful of times. The chain employs TRBV29-1 and TRBJ2-7, with TRBD2 matching 9 bases. The trim removed 4 bases at V and 2 bases at J, leaving 3 bases unmatched. From germline, CDR1 is SQVTM and CDR2 ANQGSEA. The CDR3 runs 13 residues. CDR3 loop: CSVGASGTYEQYF. The CDR3 DNA reads as TGCAGCGTTGGGGCTAGCGGGACCTACGAGCAGTACTTC.

This clonotype was seen a few times. The chain recombines TRBV20-1 with TRBJ1-3, with D perhaps matching TRBD1 (6 bases). The CDR3 spans 16 residues. The germline V gene has CDR1 DFQATT and CDR2 SNEGSKA (reference sequence). V lost 0 bases to trimming and J lost 0 bases, with 12 bases between them. CDR3 in DNA: TGCAGTGCTAGAGATGGGGGCAGCAACTCTGGAAACACCATATATTTT. Amino acid sequence: CSARDGGSNSGNTIYF.

This chain uses TRBV20-1 with TRBJ1-2, with TRBD1 matching over 8 bases. CDR1 is DFQATT and CDR2 is SNEGSKA in the germline V gene (reference sequence). The CDR3 is 14 residues long. CDR3 region: CRAGDRLTGSGYTF. In DNA form, the CDR3 reads TGCAGGGCAGGGGACAGGTTAACAGGGTCTGGCTACACCTTC.

This chain links TRBV7-2 with TRBJ2-1; the match to TRBD2 covers 8 bases. The CDR3 is 16 residues long. Trimming cost V 2 bases and J 7 bases; bases outside gene matches: 10. Germline assignment: CDR1 SGHTA and CDR2 FQGNSA. The CDR3: CASSLMPGGNGNEQFF. The DNA of the CDR3 is TGTGCCAGCAGCTTAATGCCGGGGGGGAATGGGAATGAGCAGTTCTTC.